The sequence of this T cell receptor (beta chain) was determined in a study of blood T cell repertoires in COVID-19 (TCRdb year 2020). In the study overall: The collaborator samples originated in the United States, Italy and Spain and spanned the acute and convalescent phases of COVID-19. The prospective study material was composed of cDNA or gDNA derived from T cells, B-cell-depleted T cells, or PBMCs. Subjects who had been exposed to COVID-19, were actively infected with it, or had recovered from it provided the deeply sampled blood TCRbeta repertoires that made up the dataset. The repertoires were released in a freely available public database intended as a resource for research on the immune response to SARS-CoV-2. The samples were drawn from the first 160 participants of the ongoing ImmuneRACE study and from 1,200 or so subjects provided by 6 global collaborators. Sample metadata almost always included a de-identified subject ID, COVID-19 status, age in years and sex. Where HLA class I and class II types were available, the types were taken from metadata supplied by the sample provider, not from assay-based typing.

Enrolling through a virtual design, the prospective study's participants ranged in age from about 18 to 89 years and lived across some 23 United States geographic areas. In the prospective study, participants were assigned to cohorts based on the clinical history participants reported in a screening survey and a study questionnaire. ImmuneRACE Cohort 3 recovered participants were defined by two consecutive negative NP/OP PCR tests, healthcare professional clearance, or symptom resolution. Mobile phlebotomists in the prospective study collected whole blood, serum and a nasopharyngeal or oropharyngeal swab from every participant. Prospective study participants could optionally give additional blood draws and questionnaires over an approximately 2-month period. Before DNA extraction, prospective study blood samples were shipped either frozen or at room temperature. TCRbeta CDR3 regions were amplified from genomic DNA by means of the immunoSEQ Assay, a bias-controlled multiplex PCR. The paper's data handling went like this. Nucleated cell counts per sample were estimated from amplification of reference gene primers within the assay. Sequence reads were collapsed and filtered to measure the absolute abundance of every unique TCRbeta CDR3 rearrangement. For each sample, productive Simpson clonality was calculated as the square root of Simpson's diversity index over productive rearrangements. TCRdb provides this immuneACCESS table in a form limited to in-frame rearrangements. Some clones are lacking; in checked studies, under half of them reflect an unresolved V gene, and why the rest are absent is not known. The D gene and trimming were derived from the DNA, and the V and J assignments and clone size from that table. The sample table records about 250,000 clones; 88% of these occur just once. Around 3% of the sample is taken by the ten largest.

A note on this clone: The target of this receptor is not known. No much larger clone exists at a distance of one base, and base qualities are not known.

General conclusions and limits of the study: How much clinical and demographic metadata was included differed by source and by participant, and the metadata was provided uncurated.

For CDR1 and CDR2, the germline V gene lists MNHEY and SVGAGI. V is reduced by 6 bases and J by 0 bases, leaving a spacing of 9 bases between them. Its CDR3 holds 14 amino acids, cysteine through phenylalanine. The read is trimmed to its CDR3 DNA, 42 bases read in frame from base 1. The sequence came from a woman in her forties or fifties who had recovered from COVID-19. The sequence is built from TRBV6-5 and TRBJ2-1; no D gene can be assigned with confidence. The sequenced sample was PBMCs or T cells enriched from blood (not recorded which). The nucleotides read TGTGCCAGCAGGGGCTCTATCTCCTACAATGAGCAGTTCTTC. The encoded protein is CASRGSISYNEQFF.